The present T cell receptor (beta chain) was sequenced within a study of blood T cells in healthy people across ages. Isolation recovered at least 6.5 million PBMCs from every sample. Study observations and caveats: A conclusive naive versus antigen-experienced comparison was prevented by the unsorted PBMCs. Estimated diversity across one million T cells was deemed an underestimate.

The V gene lost 5 bases and the J gene lost 2 bases, with 12 bases spanning the gap. The CDR3 has 14 residues. CDR1 is SGHAT and CDR2 is FQNNGV in the germline V gene. Alongside a J-beta primer mix, a sample-barcoded 5' primer served in a second PCR lasting roughly 6 to 11 cycles. TCRdb reanalysed the 5' RACE reads using MiXCR and keeps one entry per CDR3 protein. The sample yields about 730,000 distinct CDR3 sequences, roughly 47% seen once. This clonotype showed up just a few times. No antigen is known for it. The chain employs TRBV11-2 and TRBJ2-5, with D possibly TRBD1 on 5 matching bases. Sequencing was carried out using blood. The clonotype was recovered from a woman aged 60 to 75 in good health. CDR3 protein: CASSHTDKQETQYF. The DNA for the CDR3 is TGTGCCAGCAGCCACACGGACAAACAAGAGACCCAGTACTTC.